Each of the 18 T cell receptor beta chains below was sequenced from the same sample in a study of blood T cell repertoires in COVID-19. Here immunoSEQ multiplex PCR was the method, and the copy in TCRdb shows in-frame clones only, minus some. The data show fewer than 110,000 clones, approximately 89% seen once. Sequenced material: peripheral blood. The receptors come from a man over 45 with active or convalescent COVID-19.

The chain joins TRBV19 to TRBJ1-2; a weak D match, TRBD1 (5 bases). The CDR3 extends over 15 amino acids. The germline V gene encodes CDR1 LNHDA and CDR2 SQIVND (reference sequence). With 8 bases removed from V and 4 bases from J, the gap between germline ends came to 20 bases. The DNA for the CDR3 is TGTGCCAGTGGGAAGATAGACAGCGGGACCTATGGCTACACCTTC. Translating gives CASGKIDSGTYGYTF.

The rearrangement uses TRBV7-2 and TRBJ2-7; TRBD2 matches at 7 bases. The CDR3 totals 14 residues. Germline CDR1 reads SGHTA; CDR2 reads FQGNSA. Germline trimming cut 3 bases from V and 5 bases from J; bases unmatched to any gene: 7. The CDR3: CASSLDGRLNEQYF. CDR3 nucleotide sequence: TGTGCCAGCAGCTTGGACGGGAGGCTCAACGAGCAGTACTTC.

In this sample, this clone turned up once. The genes are TRBV20-1 and TRBJ2-1, with D possibly matching TRBD2 (6 bases). In germline, CDR1 is DFQATT, CDR2 SNEGSKA (reference sequence). The CDR3 is 13 amino acids. V was shortened by 3 bases and J by 4 bases, with 10 bases between the two germline ends. CDR3 coding DNA: TGCAGTGCTAGTATAGCGGTTTACAATGAGCAGTTCTTC. Translation: CSASIAVYNEQFF.

DNA of the CDR3: TGTGCCAGCAGTTATAAGGGGGTCGCCTACAATGAGCAGTTCTTC. Its translation: CASSYKGVAYNEQFF. The chain links TRBV6-6 to TRBJ2-1; possible D gene TRBD1, 6 bases. There are 15 residues in the CDR3. Trimming left V 3 bases short and J 2 bases short, with 11 bases between. Looked up from germline, CDR1 is MNHNY and CDR2 is SVGAGI (reference sequence).

V gene TRBV2 combines with J gene TRBJ2-6, with 11 bases that match TRBD2. The CDR3 loop spans 17 amino acids. V gave up 4 bases and J gave up 2 bases; unmatched junction bases: 4. CDR1 is SNHLY, CDR2 FYNNEI, per germline. CDR3 amino acids: CASSVLAGGPGANVLTF. The CDR3, as DNA: TGTGCCAGCAGTGTATTAGCGGGAGGGCCTGGGGCCAACGTCCTGACTTTC.

The chain links TRBV5-1 to TRBJ1-2; D is unclear. The CDR3 runs 15 residues. Trimming removed 0 bases at V and 4 bases at J, with 13 bases between. CDR1 and CDR2 from the germline V gene are SGHRS and YFSETQ. The CDR3: CASSLGGSPSYGYTF. CDR3 DNA: TGCGCCAGCAGCTTGGGAGGTTCCCCCTCCTATGGCTACACCTTC.

The CDR3: CASSLWVGRSYEQYF. DNA of the CDR3: TGTGCCAGCAGCCTCTGGGTGGGCAGGTCCTACGAGCAGTACTTC. This chain uses TRBV7-9 with TRBJ2-7, with D uncertain. V lost 5 bases and J lost 1, with 15 bases in between. This CDR3 spans 15 amino acids. Germline values: CDR1 SEHNR, CDR2 FQNEAQ (reference sequence). Filled out from reference TRBV7-9 and TRBJ2-7, the complete variable domain reads DTGVSQNPRHKITKRGQNVTFRCDPISEHNRLYWYRQTLGQGPEFLTYFQNEAQLEKSRLLSDRFSAERPKGSFSTLEIQRTEQGDSAMYLCASSLWVGRSYEQYFGPGTRLTVT.

This clone was seen once. The rearrangement joins TRBV5-1 to TRBJ2-1; 9 nucleotides match TRBD2. The V segment lost 0 bases and the J segment 3 bases; nucleotides outside the gene matches: 7. CDR1 and CDR2 from the germline V gene are SGHRS and YFSETQ. The CDR3 spans 17 residues. DNA for the CDR3: TGCGCCAGCAGCTTGGGAAGACTAGCGGAGAGCTACAATGAGCAGTTCTTC. This codes for CASSLGRLAESYNEQFF.

This rearrangement joins TRBV7-8 to TRBJ1-2, with D possibly TRBD1 on 5 matching bases. V was trimmed by 1 base and J by 5 bases, leaving 11 bases between them. This CDR3 contains 14 residues. Germline CDR1 and CDR2: SGHVS and FQNEAQ. CDR3 loop: CASSLGTMEYGYTF. In nucleotides, the CDR3 is TGTGCCAGCAGCTTAGGGACAATGGAGTATGGCTACACCTTC.

This clone came up a few times. The rearrangement uses TRBV29-1 and TRBJ2-1; the D gene is possibly TRBD1 (5 bases). The CDR3 extends over 11 amino acids. V was shortened by 7 bases and J by 4 bases, with 8 bases between the two germline ends. CDR1 SQVTM and CDR2 ANQGSEA come from the germline V gene. The CDR3 nucleotides read TGCAGCGAGGGGTCTTACAATGAGCAGTTCTTC. Protein sequence: CSEGSYNEQFF.

V usage is TRBV18 and J usage is TRBJ2-2, with D maybe TRBD2 (5 bases). V dropped 2 bases and J dropped 5 bases, with 12 bases sitting between them. CDR3 size: 15 residues. Germline assignment: CDR1 KGHSH and CDR2 LQKENI. The CDR3: CASSPNPSRTGELFF. The CDR3 DNA sequence: TGTGCCAGCTCACCAAACCCTAGCAGAACCGGGGAGCTGTTTTTT.

This rearrangement joins TRBV28 to TRBJ1-6; 9 bases are a match to TRBD1. CDR3 length: 17 residues. Per the germline V gene, CDR1 is MDHEN and CDR2 is SYDVKM. V was pared by 5 bases and J by 5 bases, with 10 bases of the junction left unmatched. The CDR3: CASSPPTGGFNNSPLHF. The CDR3, as DNA: TGTGCCAGCAGTCCCCCGACAGGGGGTTTCAATAATTCACCCCTCCACTTT.

The chain has TRBV6-2 or TRBV6-3 and TRBJ2-6; D may be TRBD1 (6 bases). V was cut by 5 bases and J by 0 bases, with 14 bases left in between. The CDR3 has 17 residues. Germline lookup yields CDR1 MNHEY and CDR2 SVGEGT. CDR3 nucleotide sequence: TGTGCCAGCAGTACCGGGACATCAAGCTCTGGGGCCAACGTCCTGACTTTC. Translated: CASSTGTSSSGANVLTF.

The chain links TRBV2 to TRBJ1-2; TRBD1 matches at 7 bases. CDR3 size: 13 residues. The trim removed 6 bases at V and 9 bases at J, leaving 10 bases unmatched. Germline CDR1 reads SNHLY; CDR2 reads FYNNEI. CDR3: CASSEAGGNRYTF. CDR3 DNA: TGTGCCAGCAGCGAGGCAGGGGGGAATCGCTACACCTTC.

The J gene is TRBJ1-3, the V gene TRBV5-6, with D uncertain. V was shortened by 2 bases and J by 0 bases, with 6 bases between the two germline ends. The CDR3 has 14 residues. Germline V gene sequence: CDR1 SGHDT, CDR2 YYEEEE. CDR3 in amino acids: CASSFTGSGNTIYF. CDR3 coding DNA: TGTGCCAGCAGCTTTACTGGCTCTGGAAACACCATATATTTT.

The V call is TRBV7-2, the J call TRBJ1-1, with D hard to call. V gave up 0 bases and J gave up 4 bases, with 12 bases separating them. CDR3 length: 15 residues. Germline values: CDR1 SGHTA, CDR2 FQGNSA. The CDR3 sequence is CASSLALDGLTEAFF. In DNA form, the CDR3 reads TGTGCCAGCAGCTTAGCGCTTGACGGACTCACTGAAGCTTTCTTT. The full variable domain, in which reference TRBV7-2 and TRBJ1-1 provide the parts outside the CDR3, is GAGVSQSPSNKVTEKGKDVELRCDPISGHTALYWYRQSLGQGLEFLIYFQGNSAPDKSGLPSDRFSAERTGGSVSTLTIQRTQQEDSAVYLCASSLALDGLTEAFFGQGTRLTVV.

The genes are TRBV19 and TRBJ1-2; D ambiguous. Germline lookup yields CDR1 LNHDA and CDR2 SQIVND (reference sequence). The CDR3 runs 11 residues. Trimming removed 5 bases at V and 5 bases at J, with 6 bases between. The CDR3 protein is CASSPSYGYTF. CDR3 DNA sequence: TGTGCCAGTAGTCCCTCGTATGGCTACACCTTC.

The chain employs TRBV28 and TRBJ2-3; D not resolved. The V gene's germline CDR1 is MDHEN and CDR2 SYDVKM. V gave up 3 bases and J gave up 0 bases, with 10 bases separating them. The CDR3 runs 15 residues. The CDR3 protein is CASSFGLPSTDTQYF. As DNA, the CDR3 is TGTGCCAGCAGTTTTGGTCTACCTAGCACAGATACGCAGTATTTT.